This entry lists 4 T cell receptor beta chains sequenced from one sample in a study of shared clonotypes between healthy human individuals. Profiling relied on immunoSEQ multiplex PCR, and the TCRdb table lists in-frame clones only, not all of them. This table has some 92,000 clones, roughly half appearing once. The sample consisted of PBMCs. Receptor source: a woman aged 40 to 55 in good health. Some clones in this sample may be carry-over from other donors' samples.

Only a few counts were recorded for this clone. The gene calls are TRBV27 and TRBJ2-7, with TRBD1 matching over 10 bases. The CDR3 contains 14 residues. CDR1 and CDR2 (germline): MNHEY, SMNVEV (reference sequence). V was pared by 4 bases and J by 4 bases, with 4 bases of the junction left unmatched. This CDR3 is CASSSRQGAYEQYF. The CDR3 bases are TGTGCCAGCAGTTCCCGACAGGGGGCTTACGAGCAGTACTTC.

Note on this clone: This likely traces to a read error, being one base from a far larger clone. The chain links TRBV25-1 to TRBJ2-5; D might be TRBD2 (5 bases). The V gene's germline CDR1 is MGHDK and CDR2 SYGVNS. The CDR3 is 13 amino acids. Here the CDR3 DNA reads TGTGCCAGCAGTGCCCGGGATCAAGAGACCCGGTACTTC. It is translated as CASSARDQETRYF.

The gene calls are TRBV4-2 and TRBJ2-5; a possible D gene is TRBD2 (6 bases). TRBJ2-7 matches the DNA end more closely, so the J call is doubtful. CDR1 is LGHNA and CDR2 is YNFKEQ in the germline V gene. The CDR3 loop spans 14 amino acids. Here the CDR3 DNA reads TGTGCCAGCAGCGGTCTCGGGGGCTCCTACGAGCAGTACTTC. Translating gives CASSGLGGSYEQYF.

The chain employs TRBV19 and TRBJ2-3, with D hard to call. V lost 6 bases and J 6 bases, leaving 10 bases between the germline ends. The CDR3 has 12 residues. Germline V gene sequence: CDR1 LNHDA, CDR2 SQIVND (reference sequence). The CDR3 DNA follows: TGTGCCAGTAGGGGCTTTAGGGATACGCAGTATTTT. It yields the protein CASRGFRDTQYF.